Sequencing of this T cell receptor (beta chain) was carried out in a study of cytomegalovirus exposure and HLA in healthy donors. The primer mix had 60 Vbeta and 13 Jbeta primers. Assay used: immunoSEQ multiplex PCR; TCRdb lists only in-frame clones, some missing. This table holds about 120,000 clones, 81% found once. Trimming removed 5 bases from V and 0 bases from J, with 13 bases in between. This CDR3 is 15 amino acids long. Germline lookup yields CDR1 SGHVS and CDR2 FQNEAQ. Specimen: PBMCs. The chain uses TRBV7-8 and TRBJ1-2, with D hard to call. The receptor was derived from a woman aged 35 to 49 in good health and CMV-seronegative. Here the CDR3 reads CASSGRGITNYGYTF. Here the CDR3 DNA reads TGTGCCAGCAGCGGGAGAGGCATTACTAACTATGGCTACACCTTC. Together with reference TRBV7-8 and TRBJ1-2, the CDR3 gives the full variable domain: GAGVSQSPRYKVAKRGQDVALRCDPISGHVSLFWYQQALGQGPEFLTYFQNEAQLDKSGLPSDRFFAERPEGSVSTLKIQRTQQEDSAVYLCASSGRGITNYGYTFGSGTRLTVV.